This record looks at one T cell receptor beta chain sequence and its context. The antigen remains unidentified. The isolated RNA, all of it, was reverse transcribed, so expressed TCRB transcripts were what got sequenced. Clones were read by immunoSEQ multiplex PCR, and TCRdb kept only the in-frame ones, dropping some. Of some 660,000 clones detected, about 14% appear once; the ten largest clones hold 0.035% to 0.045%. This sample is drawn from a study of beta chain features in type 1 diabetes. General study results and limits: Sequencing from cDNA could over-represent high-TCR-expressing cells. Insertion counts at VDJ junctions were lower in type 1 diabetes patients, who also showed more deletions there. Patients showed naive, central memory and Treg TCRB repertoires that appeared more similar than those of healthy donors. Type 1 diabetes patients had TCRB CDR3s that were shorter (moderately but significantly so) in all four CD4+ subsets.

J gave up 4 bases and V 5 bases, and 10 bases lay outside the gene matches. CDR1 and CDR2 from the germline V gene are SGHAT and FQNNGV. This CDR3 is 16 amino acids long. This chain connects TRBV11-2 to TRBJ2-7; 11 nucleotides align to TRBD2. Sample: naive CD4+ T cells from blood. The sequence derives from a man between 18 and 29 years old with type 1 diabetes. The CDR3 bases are TGTGCCAGCAGCCGAGGGCTCAGGACTAGCGGGTACGAGCAGTACTTC. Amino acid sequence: CASSRGLRTSGYEQYF.